Listed here are 25 T cell receptor beta chains from one sample, sequenced in a study of somatic mutations in cytotoxic T cells in rheumatoid arthritis. Method: immunoSEQ multiplex PCR; TCRdb's copy keeps in-frame clones and lacks some. The table shows 15,000 to 20,000 clones, with less than 90% occurring only once. The material sequenced was CD8+ T cells sorted from blood. These receptors all stem from an adult with rheumatoid arthritis.

The chain is built from TRBV4-1 and TRBJ1-4, with TRBD1 identical over 10 bases. The CDR3 spans 14 residues. V was clipped by 5 bases and J by 8 bases; unmatched bases: 5. Germline V gene sequence: CDR1 MGHRA, CDR2 YSYEKL. In nucleotides, the CDR3 is TGCGCCAGCAGCATGGGGACAGGGGACGAAAAACTGTTTTTT. Translated: CASSMGTGDEKLFF.

The chain recombines TRBV11-2 with TRBJ2-3; TRBD2 matches at 7 bases. This CDR3 is 16 amino acids long. Germline V CDR1 and CDR2: SGHAT, FQNNGV. Unmatched junction bases numbered 10, after V lost 3 bases and J lost 4 bases. The CDR3 nucleotides read TGTGCCAGCAGCTTCCGACTAGCAATCGGGCCAGATACGCAGTATTTT. Amino acids: CASSFRLAIGPDTQYF. The full variable domain, with the rest looked up from reference TRBV11-2 and TRBJ2-3, is EAGVAQSPRYKIIEKRQSVAFWCNPISGHATLYWYQQILGQGPKLLIQFQNNGVVDDSQLPKDRFSAERLKGVDSTLKIQPAKLEDSAVYLCASSFRLAIGPDTQYFGPGTRLTVL.

The gene calls are TRBV11-3 and TRBJ2-7, with 7 bases that match TRBD1. This CDR3 comprises 13 residues. The V and J ends lost 3 bases and 6 bases, in that order; junction bases with no gene match: 5. Per germline, CDR1 SGHNT and CDR2 YENEEA. The CDR3 protein is CASSLGDSGEQYF. In nucleotides, the CDR3 is TGTGCCAGCAGCTTGGGGGACAGTGGCGAGCAGTACTTC.

The V and J genes are TRBV10-2 and TRBJ1-5; D is possibly TRBD1 (6 bases). This CDR3 has 13 amino acids. The germline V gene encodes CDR1 WSHSY and CDR2 SAAADI. The V and J ends lost 7 bases and 3 bases respectively, with 10 bases between them. The CDR3 coding sequence is TGCGCCAGCACCGGACAGTTCAATCAGCCCCAGCATTTT. It encodes CASTGQFNQPQHF.

The chain has TRBV30 and TRBJ2-5; D uncertain. The V gene lost 0 bases and the J gene lost 0 bases, with 8 bases spanning the gap. This CDR3 contains 14 residues. Germline V CDR1 and CDR2: GTSNPN, SVGIG (reference sequence). The CDR3 is CAWSVNGNQETQYF. The CDR3, as DNA: TGTGCCTGGAGTGTTAATGGCAACCAAGAGACCCAGTACTTC.

The chain employs TRBV15 and TRBJ2-7; 9 positions agree with TRBD1. Germline V lookup: CDR1 LNHNV, CDR2 YYDKDF (reference sequence). The J segment lost 5 bases and the V segment lost 3 bases, leaving 5 bases of the junction unmatched. The CDR3 is 14 amino acids. The DNA for the CDR3 is TGTGCCACCAGCAGGGACAGGGGAATGGACGAGCAGTACTTC. As protein: CATSRDRGMDEQYF. Together with reference TRBV15 and TRBJ2-7, the CDR3 gives the full variable domain: DAMVIQNPRYQVTQFGKPVTLSCSQTLNHNVMYWYQQKSSQAPKLLFHYYDKDFNNEADTPDNFQSRRPNTSFCFLDIRSPGLGDTAMYLCATSRDRGMDEQYFGPGTRLTVT.

This chain links TRBV21-1 with TRBJ2-2. TRBV21-1 is designated a pseudogene. The CDR3 loop spans 15 amino acids. The CDR3 loop reads CASSKAGSNTGELFF. CDR3 in DNA: TGTGCCAGCAGCAAAGCGGGGTCGAACACCGGGGAGCTGTTTTTT.

The chain has TRBV6-6 and TRBJ1-2; no definite D call. This CDR3 has 14 amino acids. CDR1 is MNHNY, CDR2 SVGAGI, per germline (reference sequence). V was cut by 2 bases and J by 5 bases, with 12 bases left in between. The CDR3 coding sequence is TGTGCCAGCAGTTACCCATACGTGGAGTATGGCTACACCTTC. Protein sequence: CASSYPYVEYGYTF.

This clone was observed once. The chain recombines TRBV5-6 with TRBJ2-3; 7 bases fit TRBD2. V was clipped by 1 base and J by 2 bases; unmatched bases: 4. Germline V gene data show CDR1 as SGHDT and CDR2 as YYEEEE. The CDR3 length is 15 residues. Here the CDR3 DNA reads TGTGCCAGCAGCTTGTGGACTAGAACCACAGATACGCAGTATTTT. This encodes CASSLWTRTTDTQYF.

Only one count was recorded for this clone. CDR3 sequence: CASSAGQINSPLHF. Written as DNA, the CDR3 is TGTGCCAGCAGCGCCGGACAGATTAATTCACCCCTCCACTTT. J is TRBJ1-6 and V is TRBV9; TRBD1 is a possible D gene (6 bases). The CDR3 is 14 amino acids. CDR1 SGDLS and CDR2 YYNGEE come from the germline V gene. Trimming pared 3 bases from V and 6 bases from J, leaving 10 bases between.

The CDR3 region is CASSPTSARTSYEQYF. CDR3 in DNA: TGTGCCAGCAGTCCAACAAGCGCCCGAACCTCCTACGAGCAGTACTTC. The rearrangement uses TRBV27 and TRBJ2-7; D ambiguous. The CDR3 totals 16 residues. The germline V gene has CDR1 MNHEY and CDR2 SMNVEV (reference sequence). V lost 5 bases to trimming and J lost 0 bases, with 17 bases between them.

This CDR3 reads CASSLSGGAGETQYF. In DNA, the CDR3 is TGTGCCAGCAGCCTTAGCGGGGGGGCCGGAGAGACCCAGTACTTC. The chain has TRBV5-5 and TRBJ2-5; 11 positions agree with TRBD2. The J segment lost 4 bases and the V segment lost 4 bases, leaving 6 bases of the junction unmatched. Germline lookup yields CDR1 SGHKS and CDR2 YYEKEE (reference sequence). The CDR3 extends over 15 amino acids.

By sample fraction, this clone is medium-sized. The V and J genes are TRBV6-5 and TRBJ2-7; no definite D call. The germline CDR1 and CDR2 sequences are MNHEY and SVGAGI. The CDR3 has 13 amino acids. Trimming left V 8 bases short and J 3 bases short, with 14 bases between. The CDR3 loop is CASGGQADYEQYF. In DNA, the CDR3 is TGTGCCAGCGGTGGGCAGGCCGACTACGAGCAGTACTTC.

The chain joins TRBV27 to TRBJ1-6; 8 bases match TRBD1. CDR3 length equals 14 residues. V was clipped by 3 bases and J by 7 bases; unmatched bases: 2. In germline, CDR1 is MNHEY, CDR2 SMNVEV (reference sequence). The DNA for the CDR3 is TGTGCCAGCAGTTTCCGGGACAGGAATTCACCCCTCCACTTT. It codes for CASSFRDRNSPLHF.

The chain has TRBV19 and TRBJ1-1, with 11 bases lining up with TRBD1. Germline CDR1 LNHDA, CDR2 SQIVND (reference sequence). Trimming took 9 bases from V and 0 from J; bases not matched to a gene: 3. This CDR3 contains 14 residues. CDR3 in DNA: TGTGCCAGCCGGGACAGGGGGTTGAACACTGAAGCTTTCTTT. This sequence encodes CASRDRGLNTEAFF. Complete variable domain (other parts from reference TRBV19 and TRBJ1-1): DGGITQSPKYLFRKEGQNVTLSCEQNLNHDAMYWYRQDPGQGLRLIYYSQIVNDFQKGDIAEGYSVSREKKESFPLTVTSAQKNPTAFYLCASRDRGLNTEAFFGQGTRLTVV.

The V and J genes are TRBV27 and TRBJ1-1; D perhaps matches TRBD1 (6 bases). Germline values: CDR1 MNHEY, CDR2 SMNVEV (reference sequence). The CDR3 consists of 14 residues. Trimming stripped 6 bases from V and 1 base from J, with 12 bases between. In nucleotides, the CDR3 is TGTGCCAGCAGAGTTCAGGGGAGGAACACTGAAGCTTTCTTT. This codes for CASRVQGRNTEAFF.

The J gene is TRBJ2-3, the V gene TRBV9, with 9 bases matching TRBD2. The CDR3 extends over 13 amino acids. The junction had 5 bases not matched to a gene; V was cut back by 4 bases and J by 8 bases. Germline assignment: CDR1 SGDLS and CDR2 YYNGEE. In DNA, the CDR3 is TGTGCCAGCAGCAGTAGCGGGGGAGGTACGCAGTATTTT. The encoded protein is CASSSSGGGTQYF.

The V call is TRBV7-9, the J call TRBJ2-2; D is unclear. The CDR3 length is 12 residues. Germline CDR1 reads SEHNR; CDR2 reads FQNEAQ (reference sequence). Trimming left V 0 bases short and J 6 bases short, with 2 bases between. CDR3 bases: TGTGCCAGCAGCTTAGCCGCCGGGGAGCTGTTTTTT. Translated: CASSLAAGELFF.

The CDR3 nucleotides read TGTGCCAGCAGTGAAACAGGGAACACTGAAGCTTTCTTT. This sequence encodes CASSETGNTEAFF. This sequence joins TRBV6-4 and TRBJ1-1; weak D call: TRBD1 (5 bases). The germline V gene has CDR1 MRHNA and CDR2 SNTAGT. With 3 bases removed from V and 1 base from J, the gap between germline ends came to 6 bases. This CDR3 region has 13 residues.

The chain has TRBV4-1 and TRBJ2-7; TRBD1 agrees at 9 bases. J lost 6 bases, V lost 1 base, and 7 bases had no gene match. Germline assignment: CDR1 MGHRA and CDR2 YSYEKL. The CDR3 has 15 residues. CDR3 loop: CASSQVDRGGREQYF. CDR3 in DNA: TGCGCCAGCAGCCAAGTCGACAGGGGGGGCCGCGAGCAGTACTTC.

This chain uses TRBV2 with TRBJ2-7; 9 bases match TRBD1. This CDR3 region has 14 residues. V gave up 0 bases and J gave up 3 bases; unmatched junction bases: 0. In germline, CDR1 is SNHLY, CDR2 FYNNEI. The CDR3 loop is CASSEAGQGYEQYF. The CDR3 DNA reads as TGTGCCAGCAGTGAAGCGGGACAGGGCTACGAGCAGTACTTC.

CDR3 DNA sequence: TGTGCCAGCAGTGAACCCTCTTTCAACAGGGGTAACACTGAAGCTTTCTTT. It codes for CASSEPSFNRGNTEAFF. This chain connects TRBV6-1 to TRBJ1-1; 7 bases match TRBD1. This CDR3 has 17 amino acids. V was pared by 2 bases and J by 2 bases, with 11 bases of the junction left unmatched. From germline, CDR1 is MNHNS and CDR2 SASEGT.

The V gene is TRBV27, the J gene TRBJ1-5; no clear D gene. V lost 7 bases and J lost 2, with 15 bases in between. The CDR3 sequence is 15 residues long. Germline CDR1 MNHEY, CDR2 SMNVEV (reference sequence). DNA for the CDR3: TGTGCCAGCACCATTTCCGGGAAAGGCAATCAGCCCCAGCATTTT. It yields the protein CASTISGKGNQPQHF.

The gene calls are TRBV4-1 and TRBJ2-7; no firm D call. Germline V lookup: CDR1 MGHRA, CDR2 YSYEKL. The CDR3 has 13 amino acids. V lost 2 bases and J 4 bases, leaving 9 bases between the germline ends. The CDR3 loop reads CASSQFGVYEQYF. The CDR3 DNA reads as TGCGCCAGCAGCCAATTTGGGGTGTACGAGCAGTACTTC.

The rearrangement joins TRBV6-5 to TRBJ2-5; D remains unclear. The last part of the DNA fits TRBJ2-7 better; the J call may be wrong. The CDR3 extends over 14 amino acids. Germline CDR1 and CDR2: MNHEY and SVGAGI. CDR3 nucleotides: TGTGCCAGCAGTTACGGCCTAGGAGCCTACGAGCAGTACTTC. Protein: CASSYGLGAYEQYF.